The source of this T cell receptor beta chain is a study of shared clonotypes between healthy human individuals. Here immunoSEQ multiplex PCR was the method, and the copy in TCRdb shows in-frame clones only, minus some. The table records about 680,000 clones, less than 80% of them present only once. The CDR3 loop spans 16 amino acids. With 8 bases clipped from V and 4 bases from J, the junction kept 7 bases outside the gene matches. Germline V lookup: CDR1 MDHEN, CDR2 SYDVKM. The chain uses TRBV28 and TRBJ2-3; TRBD2 agrees at 15 bases. This receptor was identified in a woman aged 25 to 39 in good health. The specimen sequenced was memory CD4+ T cells sorted from blood. Noted subset: CD45RA-negative fraction. The CDR3 here is CASWTSGRARADTQYF. In DNA, the CDR3 is TGTGCCAGCTGGACTAGCGGGAGGGCCAGGGCAGATACGCAGTATTTT.